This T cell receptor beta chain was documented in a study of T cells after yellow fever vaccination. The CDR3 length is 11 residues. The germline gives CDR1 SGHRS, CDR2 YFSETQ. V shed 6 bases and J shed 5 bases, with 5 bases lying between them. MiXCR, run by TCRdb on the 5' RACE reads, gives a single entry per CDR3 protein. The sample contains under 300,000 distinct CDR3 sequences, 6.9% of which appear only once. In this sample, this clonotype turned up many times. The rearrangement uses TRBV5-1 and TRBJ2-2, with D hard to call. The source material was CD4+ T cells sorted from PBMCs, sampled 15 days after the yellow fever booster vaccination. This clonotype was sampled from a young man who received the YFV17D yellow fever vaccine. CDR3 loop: CASTQTGELFF. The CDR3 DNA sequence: TGCGCCAGCACCCAAACCGGGGAGCTGTTTTTT.